The T cell receptor (beta chain) described here comes from a study of blood T cell repertoires in COVID-19. CDR1 and CDR2 (germline): SNHLY, FYNNEI. Trimming pared 4 bases from V and 7 bases from J, leaving 17 bases between. The CDR3 is made up of 15 amino acids. Participants reported their clinical history, and cohort assignment relied on those reports. Libraries were prepared by immunoSEQ multiplex PCR; TCRdb keeps only in-frame clonotypes and omits some of them. The table records about 250,000 clones, around 85% of them present only once. The sequence was obtained from a woman aged 45-65 years with acute COVID-19. The gene calls are TRBV2 and TRBJ1-5; D remains ambiguous. Sequencing was carried out using PBMCs or T cells enriched from blood (not recorded which). The CDR3 DNA is TGTGCCAGCAGTGGGAATTCCGGGAGAGGACAGCCCCAGCATTTT. This gives the protein CASSGNSGRGQPQHF.